These 9 T cell receptor beta chains originate from one sample sequenced in a study of T cells in Graves' hyperthyroidism and ophthalmopathy. Regions amplified from RNA transcripts were the TCR beta CDR3 regions. Carried out on the TCR CDR3, a first-round RT-PCR used the HTBI primer set. MiXCR was run by TCRdb on the multiplex PCR reads, yielding one entry per CDR3 protein. The sample shows about 350,000 distinct CDR3 sequences, roughly 13% of them seen only once. The sequenced material came from blood. These receptors all come from a young woman with Graves' hyperthyroidism.

This clonotype was seen only a few times. This chain connects TRBV14 to TRBJ2-3; D tentatively fits TRBD1 or TRBD2 (5 bases each). The germline CDR1 and CDR2 sequences are SGHDN and FVKESK. Trimming took 0 bases from V and 4 from J, leaving 14 bases between them. CDR3 size: 16 residues. The CDR3, as DNA: TGTGCCAGCAGCCAAGATTTAAGGGGCGGGCCAGATACGCAGTATTTT. Translation: CASSQDLRGGPDTQYF.

This clonotype was seen only a few times. For the CDR3, the DNA is TGTGCCAGCAGAGAATTCCAAGAAGCTGGTGCACCCCTCCACTTT. This translates into CASREFQEAGAPLHF. V is TRBV6-1 and J is TRBJ1-6; D not certain. V dropped 6 bases and J dropped 11 bases, with 20 bases sitting between them. Germline V gene sequence: CDR1 MNHNS, CDR2 SASEGT. The CDR3 length is 15 residues.

Turning to this clonotype: At one boundary the junction diverges from the germline segment, which might be a read error. This rearrangement joins TRBV18 to TRBJ1-6; D is unclear. The CDR3 totals 13 residues. The germline CDR1 and CDR2 sequences are KGHSH and LQKENI. The CDR3 nucleotides are TGTGCCAGCTCACCTGATAAGAGTTCACCCCTCTACTTT. Translation: CASSPDKSSPLYF.

This chain joins TRBV11-2 and TRBJ2-3, with 8 bases that match TRBD2. Germline trimming cut 4 bases from V and 5 bases from J; bases unmatched to any gene: 11. The CDR3 has 16 residues. Germline V gene data show CDR1 as SGHAT and CDR2 as FQNNGV. For the CDR3, the DNA is TGTGCCAGCAGCTCATCGGGTAGCGGGGCCCGAGATACGCAGTATTTT. It encodes CASSSSGSGARDTQYF.

This clonotype was detected ten times or more. The J gene is TRBJ1-1, the V gene TRBV20-1, with a weak D call TRBD1 (6 bases). This CDR3 region has 13 residues. Germline lookup yields CDR1 DFQATT and CDR2 SNEGSKA (reference sequence). CDR3 DNA sequence: TGCGTTTACCGGCCGGGGGCCGAAGGGGAAGCTTTCTTT. It encodes CVYRPGAEGEAFF.

The J gene is TRBJ1-6, the V gene TRBV20-1; 11 positions match TRBD1. This CDR3 is 15 amino acids long. The V and J ends lost 6 bases and 9 bases, in that order; junction bases with no gene match: 10. Looked up from germline, CDR1 is DFQATT and CDR2 is SNEGSKA (reference sequence). The CDR3 loop is CSAPRPGQGVSPLHF. The CDR3 DNA sequence: TGCAGTGCCCCACGGCCGGGACAGGGGGTTTCACCCCTCCACTTT.

This chain uses TRBV4-3 with TRBJ1-1; D ambiguous. Trimming removed 0 bases at V and 7 bases at J, with 12 bases between. The germline V gene has CDR1 LGHNA and CDR2 YSLEER. This CDR3 contains 14 residues. The CDR3 coding sequence is TGCGCCAGCAGCCAAGATCATGGAAACCGTGAAGCTTTCTTT. Protein: CASSQDHGNREAFF.

This clonotype was counted at least ten times. The V and J genes are TRBV28 and TRBJ1-2; possible D gene TRBD1, 5 bases. Germline CDR1 is MDHEN and CDR2 is SYDVKM. CDR3 length equals 15 residues. The V end was cut by 10 bases, the J end by 4 bases, with 22 bases between. The DNA for the CDR3 is TGTGCCATAGCAACCGGGGACCGAGGATTCTATGGCTACACCTTC. Encoded protein: CAIATGDRGFYGYTF.

This clonotype was recorded many times. This chain links TRBV10-3 with TRBJ2-5; D ambiguous. The V and J ends lost 6 bases and 5 bases respectively, with 10 bases between them. The CDR3 runs 12 residues. Germline V gene sequence: CDR1 ENHRY, CDR2 SYGVKD. CDR3 sequence (DNA): TGTGCCATCAGGGGCAGTGGGGAGACCCAGTACTTC. Amino acids: CAIRGSGETQYF.